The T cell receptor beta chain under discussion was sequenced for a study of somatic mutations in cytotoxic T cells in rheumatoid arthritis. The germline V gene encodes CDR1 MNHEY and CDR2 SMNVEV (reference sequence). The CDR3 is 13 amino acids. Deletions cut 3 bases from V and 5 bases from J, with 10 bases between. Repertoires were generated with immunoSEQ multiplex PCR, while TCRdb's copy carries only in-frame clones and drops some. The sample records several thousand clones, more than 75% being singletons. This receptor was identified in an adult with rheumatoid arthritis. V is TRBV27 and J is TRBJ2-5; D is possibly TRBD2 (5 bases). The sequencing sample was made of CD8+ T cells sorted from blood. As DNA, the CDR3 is TGTGCCAGCAGTTTGAGGGTGGGGGAGACCCAGTACTTC. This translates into CASSLRVGETQYF.